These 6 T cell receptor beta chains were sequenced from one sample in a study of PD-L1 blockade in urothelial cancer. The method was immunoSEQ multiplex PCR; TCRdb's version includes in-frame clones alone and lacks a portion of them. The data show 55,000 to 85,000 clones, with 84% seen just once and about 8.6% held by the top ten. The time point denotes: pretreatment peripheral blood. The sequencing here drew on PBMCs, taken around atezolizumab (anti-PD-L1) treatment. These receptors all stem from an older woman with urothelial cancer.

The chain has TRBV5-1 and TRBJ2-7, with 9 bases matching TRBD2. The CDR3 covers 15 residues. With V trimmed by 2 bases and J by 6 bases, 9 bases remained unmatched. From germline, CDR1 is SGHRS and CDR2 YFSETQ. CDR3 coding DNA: TGCGCCAGCAGCTTCTCCGTAGCGGGAGCCGGCGAGCAGTACTTC. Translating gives CASSFSVAGAGEQYF.

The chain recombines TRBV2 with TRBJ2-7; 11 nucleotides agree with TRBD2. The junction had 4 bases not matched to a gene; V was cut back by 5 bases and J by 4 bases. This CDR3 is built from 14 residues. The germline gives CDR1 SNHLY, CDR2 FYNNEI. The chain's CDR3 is CASSSWTSGYEQYF. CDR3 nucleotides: TGTGCCAGCAGTTCTTGGACTAGCGGGTACGAGCAGTACTTC.

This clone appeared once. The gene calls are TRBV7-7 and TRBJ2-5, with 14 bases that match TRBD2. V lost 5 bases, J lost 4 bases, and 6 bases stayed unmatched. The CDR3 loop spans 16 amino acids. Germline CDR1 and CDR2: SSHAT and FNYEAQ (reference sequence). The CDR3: CASSLGLAGVGETQYF. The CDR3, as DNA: TGTGCCAGCAGCCTGGGACTAGCGGGAGTCGGAGAGACCCAGTACTTC.

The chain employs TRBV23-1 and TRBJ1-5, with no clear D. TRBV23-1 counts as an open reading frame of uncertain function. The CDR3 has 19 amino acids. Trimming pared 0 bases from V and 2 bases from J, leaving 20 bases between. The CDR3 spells CASSQSRSPVARRNQPQHF. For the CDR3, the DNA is TGCGCCAGCAGTCAATCTAGGTCCCCTGTAGCGCGGCGCAATCAGCCCCAGCATTTT.

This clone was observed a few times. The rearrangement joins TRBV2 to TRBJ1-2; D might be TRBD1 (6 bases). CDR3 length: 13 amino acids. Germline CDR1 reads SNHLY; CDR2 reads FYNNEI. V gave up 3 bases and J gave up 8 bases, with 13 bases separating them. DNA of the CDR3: TGTGCCAGCAGTGATAGGGGGAGGGGAGGCTACACCTTC. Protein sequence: CASSDRGRGGYTF. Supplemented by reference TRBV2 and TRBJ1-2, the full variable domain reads EPEVTQTPSHQVTQMGQEVILRCVPISNHLYFYWYRQILGQKVEFLVSFYNNEISEKSEIFDDQFSVERPDGSNFTLKIRSTKLEDSAMYFCASSDRGRGGYTFGSGTRLTVV.

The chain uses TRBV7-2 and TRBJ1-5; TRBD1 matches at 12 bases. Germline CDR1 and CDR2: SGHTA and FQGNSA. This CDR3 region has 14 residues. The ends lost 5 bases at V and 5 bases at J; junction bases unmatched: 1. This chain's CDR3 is CASSGTGGHQPQHF. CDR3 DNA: TGTGCCAGCAGCGGGACAGGGGGCCATCAGCCCCAGCATTTT.